Each of the 27 T cell receptor beta chains below was sequenced from the same sample in a study of monozygotic twins with inflammatory bowel disease. TCRdb derives one entry per CDR3 protein from the 5' RACE reads, leaving out DNA. There are some 83,000 distinct CDR3 sequences in the sample, with about 7.4% held by the top ten. The specimen was blood. These receptors came from a human donor with ulcerative colitis or Crohn's disease, or a healthy co-twin of an affected twin (not recorded which).

This chain's CDR3 is CASSSLPGSSTEAFF. V usage is TRBV6-5 and J usage is TRBJ1-1; TCRdb designates TRBD1, a call that cannot be tested without DNA. Germline CDR1 and CDR2: MNHEY and SVGAGI. The CDR3 totals 15 residues.

This chain connects TRBV7-3 to TRBJ2-1; the TCRdb call, TRBD2, lacks DNA for checking. CDR3 size: 17 residues. CDR1 and CDR2 (germline): SGHTA, FQGTGA. The CDR3 loop is CASSFTGTPSSYNEQFF.

The chain is built from TRBV6-2 or TRBV6-3 and TRBJ2-1; TCRdb indicates TRBD2, and absent DNA this call remains unverified. The CDR3 contains 16 residues. Germline V gene lookup returns CDR1 MNHEY and CDR2 SVGEGT. The CDR3 spells CASRVLAGGPYNEQFF.

The V gene is TRBV5-1, the J gene TRBJ2-1; TCRdb reports TRBD2, a call that lacks DNA to check it against. The CDR3 consists of 18 residues. Germline CDR1 SGHRS, CDR2 YFSETQ. The CDR3 protein is CASSPQPWGLADYNEQFF.

This chain connects TRBV12-3 or TRBV12-4 to TRBJ1-6. The CDR3 contains 12 residues. The CDR3 sequence is CASSPNNSPLHF.

This chain connects TRBV12-3 or TRBV12-4 to TRBJ1-5. The CDR3 spans 14 residues. The CDR3 protein is CASSAENSNQPQHF.

The chain has TRBV7-2 and TRBJ2-5; TCRdb lists TRBD1, though no DNA is available to test this call. Germline values: CDR1 SGHTA, CDR2 FQGNSA. The CDR3 covers 14 residues. The CDR3 spells CASSAAGTPMTQYF.

The chain recombines TRBV11-2 with TRBJ1-5. The CDR3 covers 15 residues. Germline-derived CDR1 and CDR2 are SGHAT and FQNNGV. CDR3 region: CASSLEATYNQPQHF.

The V and J genes are TRBV12-3 or TRBV12-4 and TRBJ2-1; TCRdb selects TRBD1, and the lack of DNA leaves this call unchecked. CDR3 length: 14 amino acids. The CDR3 loop is CASSFGQERNEQFF.

V and J are TRBV6-1 and TRBJ1-5; the TCRdb D gene call, TRBD1, has no DNA to confirm it. CDR3 length: 15 amino acids. Germline-derived CDR1 and CDR2 are MNHNS and SASEGT. The CDR3 loop is CASSTRGRGEQPQHF.

The chain is built from TRBV15 and TRBJ1-2. Germline V gives CDR1 LNHNV, CDR2 YYDKDF (reference sequence). CDR3 length: 14 amino acids. CDR3 region: CATSRASQGSGYTF.

The chain uses TRBV6-1 and TRBJ1-5; TCRdb outputs TRBD1, but without DNA this stays unchecked. CDR3 size: 13 residues. Germline V CDR1 and CDR2: MNHNS, SASEGT. The CDR3 spells CASSTTGFQPQHF.

The chain carries TRBV20-1 and TRBJ1-1; TCRdb's D gene call, TRBD1, goes unchecked for lack of DNA. Germline CDR1 reads DFQATT; CDR2 reads SNEGSKA (reference sequence). The CDR3 length is 17 residues. The CDR3 protein is CSARERRGLRRDTEAFF.

The chain has TRBV12-3 or TRBV12-4 and TRBJ1-2; TCRdb reports TRBD1, a call that lacks DNA to check it against. This CDR3 is built from 14 residues. The chain's CDR3 is CASSSGQGARGYTF.

The CDR3 here is CSACPDSGTDTQYF. The chain employs TRBV20-1 and TRBJ2-3; absent DNA, TCRdb's TRBD1 call cannot be checked. Per the germline V gene, CDR1 is DFQATT and CDR2 is SNEGSKA (reference sequence). The length of the CDR3 is 14 residues.

The rearrangement links TRBV20-1 to TRBJ2-1; TCRdb outputs TRBD2, but without DNA this stays unchecked. Germline CDR1 is DFQATT and CDR2 is SNEGSKA (reference sequence). The CDR3 sequence is 16 residues long. The CDR3: CSARDREGTLYNEQFF.

The CDR3 loop is CASSTWTSGSYEQYF. This chain connects TRBV7-8 to TRBJ2-7; the D call of TRBD2 rests on TCRdb alone, since no DNA is present to check it. The CDR3 has 15 amino acids. The V gene's germline CDR1 is SGHVS and CDR2 FQNEAQ. The entire variable domain, with the rest obtained from reference TRBV7-8 and TRBJ2-7, is as follows: GAGVSQSPRYKVAKRGQDVALRCDPISGHVSLFWYQQALGQGPEFLTYFQNEAQLDKSGLPSDRFFAERPEGSVSTLKIQRTQQEDSAVYLCASSTWTSGSYEQYFGPGTRLTVT.

The V and J genes are TRBV5-1 and TRBJ1-6. The CDR3 loop spans 16 amino acids. Germline V gene data show CDR1 as SGHRS and CDR2 as YFSETQ. This CDR3 is CASSPLPLADNSPLHF.

The chain joins TRBV9 to TRBJ2-3. Germline V CDR1 and CDR2: SGDLS, YYNGEE. The CDR3 extends over 12 amino acids. The CDR3: CASSVVPDTQYF.

The chain combines TRBV2 with TRBJ2-2; TCRdb's assignment of TRBD1 cannot be checked, as there is no DNA. The CDR3 runs 16 residues. Germline CDR1 and CDR2: SNHLY and FYNNEI. CDR3 protein: CASRSRGQGGSGELFF.

The chain employs TRBV10-2 and TRBJ2-3; TCRdb's D call of TRBD2 is untestable without DNA. The CDR3 runs to 13 residues. Germline V gene data show CDR1 as WSHSY and CDR2 as SAAADI. CDR3 residues: CASGGQNTDTQYF.

The chain couples TRBV20-1 to TRBJ1-2. The CDR3 loop spans 14 amino acids. CDR1 is DFQATT and CDR2 is SNEGSKA in the germline V gene (reference sequence). The CDR3 sequence: CSARDFTAAYGYTF.

This chain links TRBV20-1 with TRBJ2-7; TCRdb proposes TRBD2, but this gene call is untestable without DNA. From germline, CDR1 is DFQATT and CDR2 SNEGSKA (reference sequence). CDR3 length equals 15 residues. The CDR3 loop is CSARDNRPRLYEQYF.

V and J are TRBV24-1 and TRBJ1-5. This CDR3 is 14 amino acids long. Germline assignment: CDR1 KGHDR and CDR2 SFDVKD. The chain's CDR3 is CATSDGGPGQPQHF.

The chain carries TRBV5-1 and TRBJ1-1; TCRdb's assignment of TRBD1 cannot be checked, as there is no DNA. The CDR3 is 15 amino acids. Per the germline V gene, CDR1 is SGHRS and CDR2 is YFSETQ. The CDR3 region is CASSQGDFRNTEAFF.

V is TRBV6-5 and J is TRBJ1-2. Germline V gene lookup returns CDR1 MNHEY and CDR2 SVGAGI. The CDR3 is made up of 12 amino acids. The CDR3 reads CASSGGLYGYTF.

The chain carries TRBV7-3 and TRBJ1-6; the D call from TCRdb, TRBD1, cannot be confirmed without DNA. CDR1 is SGHTA and CDR2 is FQGTGA in the germline V gene. The CDR3 is made up of 13 amino acids. The CDR3 sequence is CASSPGGNSPLHF.